One sample yielded the 30 T cell receptor beta chains listed below, sequenced in a study of cytomegalovirus exposure and HLA in healthy donors. It was with 60 Vbeta and 13 Jbeta primers that the PCR ran. Libraries were prepared by immunoSEQ multiplex PCR; TCRdb keeps only in-frame clonotypes and omits some of them. The table includes some 190,000 clones, roughly 80% detected once. The material sequenced was PBMCs. The origin of the receptors is a man aged 35 to 55 in good health and CMV-seropositive.

DNA for the CDR3: TGTGCCTGCCGCTCTGGGGCCAACGTCCTGACTTTC. Residues: CACRSGANVLTF. This chain links TRBV30 with TRBJ2-6; D ambiguous. Germline V lookup: CDR1 GTSNPN, CDR2 SVGIG (reference sequence). Trimming took 6 bases from V and 0 from J, leaving 3 bases between them. This CDR3 is built from 12 residues. Full variable domain (rest looked up from reference TRBV30 and TRBJ2-6): SQTIHQWPATLVQPVGSPLSLECTVEGTSNPNLYWYRQAAGRGLQLLFYSVGIGQISSEVPQNLSASRPQDRQFILSSKKLLLSDSGFYLCACRSGANVLTFGAGSRLTVL.

The CDR3 nucleotides read TGTGCCAGCAGTCCCGGACAGGGCCCAACAGATACGCAGTATTTT. Translation: CASSPGQGPTDTQYF. This chain uses TRBV28 with TRBJ2-3, with TRBD1 matching 8 bases. The V gene's germline CDR1 is MDHEN and CDR2 SYDVKM. The CDR3 length is 15 residues. With 5 bases clipped from V and 3 bases from J, the junction kept 7 bases outside the gene matches.

Here the CDR3 reads CASSQGLGLAGRTQETQYF. The CDR3 coding sequence is TGTGCCAGCAGCCAAGGGTTGGGACTAGCGGGAAGGACCCAAGAGACCCAGTACTTC. The J gene is TRBJ2-5, the V gene TRBV4-2; 13 bases are shared with TRBD2. Trimming removed 1 base from V and 1 base from J; junction bases left unmatched: 9. CDR1 LGHNA and CDR2 YNFKEQ come from the germline V gene. CDR3 size: 19 residues.

This chain joins TRBV5-4 and TRBJ1-1; D is perhaps TRBD1 (6 bases). This CDR3 spans 14 amino acids. The V end lost 4 bases, the J end lost 3 bases, and 13 bases lay between the germline ends. Germline V gene data show CDR1 as SGHNT and CDR2 as YYREEE (reference sequence). CDR3 in amino acids: CASSPLDRYTEAFF. CDR3 coding DNA: TGTGCCAGCAGCCCTTTGGACAGATACACTGAAGCTTTCTTT.

The chain is built from TRBV18 and TRBJ1-2; possibly TRBD1 for D (5 bases). From germline, CDR1 is KGHSH and CDR2 LQKENI. V gave up 3 bases and J gave up 3 bases, with 17 bases separating them. The CDR3 runs to 16 residues. The CDR3 loop reads CASSPTGWGNDYGYTF. The CDR3 DNA reads TGTGCCAGCTCACCCACAGGATGGGGTAACGACTATGGCTACACCTTC.

As concerns this clone: An end of the junction does not agree with germline; a read error may underlie this. This chain links TRBV27 with TRBJ2-2; 11 bases are shared with TRBD2. This CDR3 contains 17 residues. Per the germline V gene, CDR1 is MNHEY and CDR2 is SMNVEV (reference sequence). CDR3 coding DNA: TGTGCCAACAGTTTACCCACTAGCGGGAGGAACACCGGGGAGCTGTTTTTT. Its translation is CANSLPTSGRNTGELFF.

The rearrangement links TRBV7-8 to TRBJ1-2; D might be TRBD1 (6 bases). Germline V lookup: CDR1 SGHVS, CDR2 FQNEAQ. Trimming removed 1 base from V and 8 bases from J, with 17 bases in between. The CDR3 is 15 amino acids. The CDR3 coding sequence is TGTGCCAGCAGCTTAGTTACAGGGCCGGACGGGGGCTACACCTTC. It is translated as CASSLVTGPDGGYTF.

The chain couples TRBV4-1 to TRBJ2-1; possible D gene TRBD2, 7 bases. The CDR3 has 13 amino acids. V lost 4 bases to trimming and J lost 8 bases, with 12 bases between them. Germline lookup yields CDR1 MGHRA and CDR2 YSYEKL. The CDR3 is CASSRGGVDEQFF. CDR3 DNA: TGCGCCAGCAGCCGAGGGGGGGTCGATGAGCAGTTCTTC.

V gene TRBV6-5 combines with J gene TRBJ2-7; D perhaps matches TRBD2 (6 bases). The CDR3 has 14 amino acids. V gave up 0 bases and J gave up 5 bases, with 11 bases separating them. Per the germline V gene, CDR1 is MNHEY and CDR2 is SVGAGI. DNA of the CDR3: TGTGCCAGCAGTTACTCGTCCCCGGGGGACGAGCAGTACTTC. This codes for CASSYSSPGDEQYF.

J is TRBJ2-7 and V is TRBV28, with TRBD2 identical over 9 bases. The CDR3 spans 15 residues. CDR1 MDHEN and CDR2 SYDVKM come from the germline V gene. V lost 4 bases to trimming and J lost 6 bases; unmatched junction nucleotides: 10. This chain's CDR3 is CASSSPSGIPTEQYF. The CDR3 DNA reads TGTGCCAGCAGTTCCCCTAGCGGGATCCCCACCGAGCAGTACTTC.

This clone was picked up a small number of times. This chain connects TRBV7-6 to TRBJ2-3; a weak D match, TRBD2 (7 bases). The CDR3 is 16 residues long. Germline CDR1 and CDR2: SGHVS and FNYEAQ. V was cut by 3 bases and J by 2 bases, with 15 bases left in between. The CDR3 DNA reads as TGTGCCAGCAGCTTGACGGGGGGCTACCACACAGATACGCAGTATTTT. Translating it yields CASSLTGGYHTDTQYF. Looking up the rest from reference TRBV7-6 and TRBJ2-3 gives the full variable domain: GAGVSQSPRYKVTKRGQDVALRCDPISGHVSLYWYRQALGQGPEFLTYFNYEAQQDKSGLPNDRFSAERPEGSISTLTIQRTEQRDSAMYRCASSLTGGYHTDTQYFGPGTRLTVL.

The table lists this clone with a count of one. V gene TRBV7-2 combines with J gene TRBJ1-2; 10 positions agree with TRBD1. This CDR3 is built from 15 residues. Germline values: CDR1 SGHTA, CDR2 FQGNSA. The V and J ends lost 6 bases and 2 bases, in that order; junction bases with no gene match: 6. CDR3 region: CASRTGTGVNYGYTF. The CDR3 region has the DNA TGTGCCAGCAGGACCGGGACAGGGGTGAACTATGGCTACACCTTC.

J is TRBJ1-5 and V is TRBV7-8; unclear D gene. The CDR3 length is 19 residues. Germline V gives CDR1 SGHVS, CDR2 FQNEAQ. The V end lost 5 bases, the J end lost 5 bases, and 28 bases lay between the germline ends. The CDR3 DNA reads as TGTGCCAGCAGCGTAAGTTGTAAGGAGATTTCCCCTCTTTATCAGCCCCAGCATTTT. Protein sequence: CASSVSCKEISPLYQPQHF.

The chain has TRBV9 and TRBJ2-1; D is possibly TRBD2 (6 bases). Trimming pared 0 bases from V and 9 bases from J, leaving 13 bases between. CDR3 length: 14 residues. Germline CDR1 reads SGDLS; CDR2 reads YYNGEE. The CDR3: CASSVVLLGGEQFF. The CDR3 bases are TGTGCCAGCAGCGTAGTCCTTCTCGGGGGTGAGCAGTTCTTC.

The chain joins TRBV6-4 to TRBJ2-3; TRBD2 aligns across 15 bases. The CDR3 is 17 residues long. V gave up 4 bases and J gave up 5 bases; unmatched junction bases: 7. Germline CDR1 MRHNA, CDR2 SNTAGT. The CDR3: CASSAGLAGGPQDTQYF. The DNA of the CDR3 is TGTGCCAGCAGTGCTGGACTAGCGGGAGGGCCTCAAGATACGCAGTATTTT.

The chain couples TRBV18 to TRBJ1-6, with 8 nucleotides matching TRBD1. Germline trimming cut 5 bases from V and 7 bases from J; bases unmatched to any gene: 7. Germline loops: CDR1 KGHSH, CDR2 LQKENI. The CDR3 is 15 amino acids. This chain's CDR3 is CASSIGQGGNSPLHF. The DNA of the CDR3 is TGTGCCAGCTCAATCGGACAGGGCGGGAATTCACCCCTCCACTTT.

The chain couples TRBV5-1 to TRBJ2-3, with D maybe TRBD1 (5 bases). The ends were cut back, 3 bases at V and 4 bases at J, with 18 bases in the middle. Looked up from germline, CDR1 is SGHRS and CDR2 is YFSETQ. This CDR3 comprises 16 residues. CDR3 nucleotides: TGCGCCAGCAGCTCGATGGCAGGGATCATGTCAGATACGCAGTATTTT. Its translation is CASSSMAGIMSDTQYF.

The rearrangement joins TRBV7-9 to TRBJ2-4; 12 bases fit TRBD2. Germline V gives CDR1 SEHNR, CDR2 FQNEAQ (reference sequence). The CDR3 contains 15 residues. Trimming removed 8 bases from V and 7 bases from J; junction bases left unmatched: 9. The CDR3 loop reads CASPGTSGLRNIQYF. The CDR3 DNA reads as TGTGCCAGCCCCGGGACTAGCGGGCTTCGGAACATTCAGTACTTC.

This chain joins TRBV18 and TRBJ1-5, with 7 positions matching TRBD1. Germline trimming cut 3 bases from V and 6 bases from J; bases unmatched to any gene: 5. This CDR3 has 14 amino acids. Germline loops: CDR1 KGHSH, CDR2 LQKENI. In nucleotides, the CDR3 is TGTGCCAGCTCACCGGACGGGGACAGTCAGCCCCAGCATTTT. This codes for CASSPDGDSQPQHF.

The V call is TRBV6-4, the J call TRBJ2-7; 12 nucleotides agree with TRBD1. This CDR3 is built from 16 residues. V gave up 8 bases and J gave up 5 bases; unmatched junction bases: 13. The germline V gene encodes CDR1 MRHNA and CDR2 SNTAGT. The CDR3 reads CASPGTGGPRVDEQYF. CDR3 coding DNA: TGTGCCAGCCCCGGGACAGGGGGCCCCCGTGTGGACGAGCAGTACTTC.

The chain uses TRBV5-1 and TRBJ2-5; TRBD1 matches 10 bases. The CDR3 runs 16 residues. Germline V gene data show CDR1 as SGHRS and CDR2 as YFSETQ. The trim removed 2 bases at V and 1 base at J, leaving 5 bases unmatched. The DNA for the CDR3 is TGCGCCAGCAGCTTATACCGGGACAGGGGCCAAGAGACCCAGTACTTC. Its protein product is CASSLYRDRGQETQYF. The complete variable domain, with remaining parts taken from reference TRBV5-1 and TRBJ2-5, reads KAGVTQTPRYLIKTRGQQVTLSCSPISGHRSVSWYQQTPGQGLQFLFEYFSETQRNKGNFPGRFSGRQFSNSRSEMNVSTLELGDSALYLCASSLYRDRGQETQYFGPGTRLLVL.

This clone was seen only a few times. The chain is built from TRBV28 and TRBJ1-5, with 7 bases that match TRBD1. Losses at the gene ends were 3 bases for V and 5 bases for J; bases not matched to a gene: 13. This CDR3 has 17 amino acids. Germline lookup yields CDR1 MDHEN and CDR2 SYDVKM. The DNA for the CDR3 is TGTGCCAGCAGTTTGGGGAAGGCCCAGGGGGAGTATCAGCCCCAGCATTTT. Translation gives CASSLGKAQGEYQPQHF.

The chain couples TRBV5-8 to TRBJ2-3; the match to TRBD2 covers 9 bases. With V trimmed by 0 bases and J by 3 bases, 8 bases remained unmatched. CDR3 length: 17 residues. CDR1 and CDR2 (germline): SGHTS, YDEGEE. The CDR3 reads CASSLGAGGVDTDTQYF. CDR3 DNA sequence: TGTGCCAGCAGCTTGGGAGCGGGAGGCGTGGATACAGATACGCAGTATTTT.

The rearrangement joins TRBV10-3 to TRBJ1-4, with D maybe TRBD1 (6 bases). CDR1 and CDR2 from the germline V gene are ENHRY and SYGVKD. This CDR3 comprises 15 residues. Trimming removed 8 bases from V and 5 bases from J, with 18 bases in between. The DNA for the CDR3 is TGTGCCATCCCCCCGATGGGGGGGCACAATGAAAAACTGTTTTTT. Its protein product is CAIPPMGGHNEKLFF.

This clone was seen once. The CDR3: CASSPGTGSNSPLHF. The DNA for the CDR3 is TGCGCCAGCAGCCCCGGGACAGGGTCAAATTCACCCCTCCACTTT. The chain joins TRBV4-3 to TRBJ1-6; 9 positions agree with TRBD1. CDR3 length: 15 residues. The V gene end was trimmed by 4 bases and the J gene end by 7 bases; junction bases not matched to a gene: 5. Germline V gene lookup returns CDR1 LGHNA and CDR2 YSLEER.

The chain couples TRBV10-2 to TRBJ2-7; 8 bases are a match to TRBD2. CDR1 WSHSY and CDR2 SAAADI come from the germline V gene. The J segment lost 3 bases and the V segment lost 0 bases, leaving 7 bases of the junction unmatched. This CDR3 is 16 amino acids long. The CDR3 sequence is CASSESVVAGHYEQYF. The CDR3 nucleotides read TGCGCCAGCAGTGAGTCGGTGGTAGCGGGACACTACGAGCAGTACTTC.

Regarding this clone: Its ends do not fully match the called genes, so a read error is possible. The V gene is TRBV5-5, the J gene TRBJ1-1; D uncertain. This CDR3 is built from 13 residues. The germline CDR1 and CDR2 sequences are SGHKS and YYEKEE (reference sequence). The CDR3 bases are TGTGCCAGCAGCTTAGGACTGAACGCTGAAGCTTTCTTT. Residues: CASSLGLNAEAFF.

J is TRBJ2-7 and V is TRBV28; 11 bases map to TRBD1. The germline V gene has CDR1 MDHEN and CDR2 SYDVKM. Trimming cost V 8 bases and J 5 bases; bases outside gene matches: 5. This CDR3 region has 13 residues. The CDR3 region has the DNA TGTGCCAGCCAGGGACAGGGGGTCCACGAGCAGTACTTC. Translation: CASQGQGVHEQYF.

The V call is TRBV9, the J call TRBJ2-7, with 9 bases fitting TRBD1. Germline-derived CDR1 and CDR2 are SGDLS and YYNGEE. V dropped 0 bases and J dropped 3; count of bases not matched to a gene: 4. This CDR3 is 15 amino acids long. DNA of the CDR3: TGTGCCAGCAGCGTAGGTGGGACAGGGAACTACGAGCAGTACTTC. This sequence encodes CASSVGGTGNYEQYF.

This clone showed up just once. V gene TRBV5-1 combines with J gene TRBJ2-5; 11 nucleotides match TRBD1. J was trimmed by 5 bases and V by 4 bases; bases with no gene match: 10. Germline V gene data show CDR1 as SGHRS and CDR2 as YFSETQ. This CDR3 region has 16 residues. The CDR3 nucleotides are TGCGCCAGCAGCCTAAACGGACAGGGGGCGATGGAGACCCAGTACTTC. The encoded protein is CASSLNGQGAMETQYF.